Each of the 13 T cell receptor beta chains below was sequenced from the same sample in a study of blood T cell repertoires in COVID-19. Repertoires were generated with immunoSEQ multiplex PCR, while TCRdb's copy carries only in-frame clones and drops some. The sample carries over 150,000 clones, 88% recorded once. Input material: peripheral blood. The source of these receptors is a man in his forties or fifties who had recovered from COVID-19.

V usage is TRBV10-1 and J usage is TRBJ2-2; 9 bases line up with TRBD1. The CDR3 length is 14 residues. Germline CDR1 reads WNHNN; CDR2 reads SYGVQD (reference sequence). With V trimmed by 2 bases and J by 6 bases, 1 base remained unmatched. As DNA, the CDR3 is TGCGCCAGCAGTGAGAGGACAGGGGCCGGGGAGCTGTTTTTT. Translation: CASSERTGAGELFF.

CDR3 loop: CASKVGGGASDTQYF. The CDR3 DNA reads TGTGCCAGCAAGGTCGGCGGGGGGGCATCGGATACGCAGTATTTT. The chain uses TRBV6-5 and TRBJ2-3, with 9 bases that match TRBD2. The V and J ends lost 7 bases and 6 bases, in that order; junction bases with no gene match: 11. There are 15 residues in the CDR3. CDR1 and CDR2 from the germline V gene are MNHEY and SVGAGI.

This clone was recorded once. V is TRBV27 and J is TRBJ2-1; 12 bases align to TRBD1. Germline lookup yields CDR1 MNHEY and CDR2 SMNVEV (reference sequence). CDR3 size: 23 residues. Trimming cost V 6 bases and J 0 bases; bases outside gene matches: 24. CDR3 loop: CASRRPGQGAITASKYSYNEQFF. DNA for the CDR3: TGTGCCAGCAGGCGACCGGGACAGGGGGCAATCACAGCGTCTAAGTACTCCTACAATGAGCAGTTCTTC.

This sequence joins TRBV13 and TRBJ2-7; 9 bases map to TRBD1. The CDR3 runs 16 residues. From germline, CDR1 is PRHDT and CDR2 FYEKMQ (reference sequence). V shed 0 bases, J shed 4 bases, and the junction held 7 bases outside the gene matches. The CDR3 DNA reads as TGTGCCAGCAGCTTAGGGGAGGGACAGGGATCGTACGAGCAGTACTTC. It codes for CASSLGEGQGSYEQYF.

This clone was found once. V gene TRBV29-1 combines with J gene TRBJ1-2; 11 bases are a match to TRBD1. The CDR3 totals 14 residues. J gave up 5 bases and V 4 bases, and 6 bases lay outside the gene matches. Germline lookup yields CDR1 SQVTM and CDR2 ANQGSEA. CDR3 in amino acids: CSVVWTGGGYGYTF. DNA of the CDR3: TGCAGCGTTGTATGGACAGGGGGCGGGTATGGCTACACCTTC.

The V and J genes are TRBV28 and TRBJ1-5, with TRBD1 as a possible D gene (5 bases). The CDR3 consists of 15 residues. Germline CDR1 and CDR2: MDHEN and SYDVKM. Trimming cost V 6 bases and J 0 bases, with 12 bases left between them. The CDR3: CASSLGGNSNQPQHF. DNA for the CDR3: TGTGCCAGCAGCTTGGGGGGTAATAGCAATCAGCCCCAGCATTTT.

The chain combines TRBV7-2 with TRBJ1-2; 8 positions agree with TRBD1. With V trimmed by 5 bases and J by 5 bases, 16 bases remained unmatched. From germline, CDR1 is SGHTA and CDR2 FQGNSA. The CDR3 has 17 residues. The CDR3 reads CASSPGRPGQERYGYTF. In DNA form, the CDR3 reads TGTGCCAGCAGCCCTGGTCGGCCGGGACAGGAGAGATATGGCTACACCTTC.

The rearrangement links TRBV24-1 to TRBJ2-7, with a tentative D call TRBD2 (6 bases). Deletions cut 1 base from V and 1 base from J, with 19 bases between. The CDR3 spans 18 residues. Germline V lookup: CDR1 KGHDR, CDR2 SFDVKD. This CDR3 is CATSDFCRGFSGSYEQYF. The CDR3 DNA follows: TGTGCCACCAGTGATTTCTGCCGGGGGTTTTCGGGGTCCTACGAGCAGTACTTC.

The chain combines TRBV4-1 with TRBJ2-7, with 11 nucleotides matching TRBD1. J was trimmed by 1 base and V by 1 base; bases with no gene match: 3. The CDR3 consists of 16 residues. The germline V gene has CDR1 MGHRA and CDR2 YSYEKL. The CDR3, as DNA: TGCGCCAGCAGCCAAGGGGGACAGGGGGGGTCCTACGAGCAGTACTTC. Encoded protein: CASSQGGQGGSYEQYF.

This clone was picked up one time. This chain connects TRBV7-2 to TRBJ1-2, with D possibly TRBD1 on 5 matching bases. The V end lost 1 base, the J end lost 4 bases, and 7 bases lay between the germline ends. Germline lookup yields CDR1 SGHTA and CDR2 FQGNSA. CDR3 length equals 13 residues. In DNA, the CDR3 is TGTGCCAGCAGCTTAGGGACAAGCTATGGCTACACCTTC. Translating it yields CASSLGTSYGYTF.

The genes are TRBV5-8 and TRBJ2-1; TRBD2 matches 7 bases. This CDR3 is 14 amino acids long. Per the germline V gene, CDR1 is SGHTS and CDR2 is YDEGEE. The V segment lost 4 bases and the J segment 7 bases; nucleotides outside the gene matches: 8. Here the CDR3 reads CASSPGGIRNEQFF. CDR3 nucleotides: TGTGCCAGCAGCCCCGGGGGGATTAGGAATGAGCAGTTCTTC.

The chain employs TRBV29-1 and TRBJ2-1, with D perhaps TRBD2 (5 bases). Germline V gene lookup returns CDR1 SQVTM and CDR2 ANQGSEA. V gave up 3 bases and J gave up 9 bases, with 9 bases separating them. The CDR3 loop spans 11 amino acids. CDR3: CSVERASEQFF. The CDR3 DNA follows: TGCAGCGTTGAGAGGGCTAGTGAGCAGTTCTTC.

The V call is TRBV10-3, the J call TRBJ2-7; 10 bases are shared with TRBD1. Trimming at V came to 6 bases and at J to 3 bases, leaving 5 bases not matched to a gene. The CDR3 has 14 residues. CDR1 and CDR2 from the germline V gene are ENHRY and SYGVKD. In DNA, the CDR3 is TGTGCCATCAGCTGGGGACAGGGGAACTACGAGCAGTACTTC. As protein: CAISWGQGNYEQYF.